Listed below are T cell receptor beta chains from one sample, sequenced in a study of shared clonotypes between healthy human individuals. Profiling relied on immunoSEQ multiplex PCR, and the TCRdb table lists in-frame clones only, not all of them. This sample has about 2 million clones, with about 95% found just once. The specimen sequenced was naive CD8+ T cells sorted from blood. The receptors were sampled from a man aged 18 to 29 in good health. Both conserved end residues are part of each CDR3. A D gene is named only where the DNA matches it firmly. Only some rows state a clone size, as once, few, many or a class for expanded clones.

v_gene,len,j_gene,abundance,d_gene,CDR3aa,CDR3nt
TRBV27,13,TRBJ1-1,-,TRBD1,CASSRTGPTEAFF,TGTGCCAGCAGTCGGACAGGGCCTACTGAAGCTTTCTTT
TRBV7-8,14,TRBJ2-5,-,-,CASSSNRAQETQYF,TGTGCCAGCAGCTCTAACAGGGCTCAAGAGACCCAGTACTTC
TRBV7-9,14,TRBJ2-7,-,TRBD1,CASSWDRESYEQYF,TGTGCCAGCAGCTGGGACAGGGAGTCCTACGAGCAGTACTTC
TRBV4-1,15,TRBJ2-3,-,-,CASSQVLDTTDTQYF,TGCGCCAGCAGCCAAGTGCTCGACACCACAGATACGCAGTATTTT
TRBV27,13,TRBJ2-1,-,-,CASSAYRSYEQFF,TGTGCCAGCAGTGCGTACAGGTCCTATGAGCAGTTCTTC
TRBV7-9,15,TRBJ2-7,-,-,CASSSPTRRTYEQYF,TGTGCCAGCAGCTCCCCTACACGGCGGACCTACGAGCAGTACTTC
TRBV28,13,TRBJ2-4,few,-,CASVQGTENIQYF,TGTGCCAGCGTACAGGGGACTGAAAACATTCAGTACTTC
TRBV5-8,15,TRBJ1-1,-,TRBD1,CASSALTTGGTEAFF,TGTGCCAGCAGCGCGTTAACCACAGGGGGCACTGAAGCTTTCTTT
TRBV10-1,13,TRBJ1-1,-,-,CASSEGLNTEAFF,TGCGCCAGCAGTGAGGGCCTCAACACTGAAGCTTTCTTT
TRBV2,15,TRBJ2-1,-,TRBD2,CASSPTSGPYNEQFF,TGTGCCAGCAGTCCAACTAGCGGACCCTACAATGAGCAGTTCTTC
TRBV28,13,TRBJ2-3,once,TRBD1,CASSLTGADTQYF,TGTGCCAGCAGTCTTACAGGGGCAGATACGCAGTATTTT
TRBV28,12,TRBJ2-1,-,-,CASSFEDNEQFF,TGTGCCAGCAGTTTTGAGGACAATGAGCAGTTCTTC
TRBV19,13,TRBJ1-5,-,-,CASSIIPFSPQHF,TGTGCCAGTAGTATCATTCCCTTTTCCCCCCAGCATTTT
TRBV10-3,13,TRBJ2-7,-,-,CAISGGGPEEQYF,TGTGCCATCAGTGGGGGGGGCCCGGAGGAGCAGTACTTC
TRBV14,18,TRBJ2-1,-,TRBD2,CASSQEWRRGGPYNEQFF,TGTGCCAGCAGCCAAGAATGGCGGCGGGGGGGACCCTACAATGAGCAGTTCTTC
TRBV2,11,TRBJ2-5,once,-,CASSDKETQYF,TGTGCCAGCAGTGACAAAGAGACCCAGTACTTC
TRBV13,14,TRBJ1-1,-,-,CASSSEGLNTEAFF,TGTGCCAGCAGCTCTGAGGGGTTGAACACTGAAGCTTTCTTT
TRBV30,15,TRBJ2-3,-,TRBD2,CASEGVAGGPDTQYF,TGTGCCTCCGAGGGAGTAGCGGGAGGGCCGGATACGCAGTATTTT
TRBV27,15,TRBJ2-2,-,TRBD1,CASSFGTGRAGELFF,TGTGCCAGCAGTTTTGGGACAGGGAGGGCCGGGGAGCTGTTTTTT
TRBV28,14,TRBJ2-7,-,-,CASSRLERTYEQYF,TGTGCCAGCAGCCGACTCGAGCGGACCTACGAGCAGTACTTC
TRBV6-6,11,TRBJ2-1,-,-,CASSHPNEQFF,TGTGCCAGCAGTCATCCCAATGAGCAGTTCTTC
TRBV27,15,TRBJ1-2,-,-,CASSLAAGTLYGYTF,TGTGCCAGCAGTTTAGCCGCCGGGACGCTCTATGGCTACACCTTC
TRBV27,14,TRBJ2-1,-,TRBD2,CASRQRGAYNEQFF,TGTGCCAGCAGGCAGCGGGGGGCCTACAATGAGCAGTTCTTC
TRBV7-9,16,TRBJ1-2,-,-,CASSSRMVGANYGYTF,TGTGCCAGCAGCTCGCGGATGGTTGGGGCTAACTATGGCTACACCTTC
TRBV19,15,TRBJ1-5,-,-,CASSIDGYSNQPQHF,TGTGCCAGTAGTATTGACGGATATAGCAATCAGCCCCAGCATTTT
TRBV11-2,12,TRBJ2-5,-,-,CASKQGQETQYF,TGTGCCAGCAAACAGGGCCAAGAGACCCAGTACTTC